This entry concerns a single T cell receptor beta chain. There is no known antigen for this receptor. No much larger clone exists at a distance of one base, and base qualities are not known. CDR1 and CDR2 (PRHDT, FYEKMQ) derive from the germline V gene (reference sequence). From its cysteine to its phenylalanine, the CDR3 spans 15 amino acids. Only the CDR3 portion is preserved as DNA: 45 bases, with reading frame beginning at the first base. This entry comes from a study of cytomegalovirus exposure and HLA in healthy donors (dated by TCRdb to 2016 to 2017). As for the study more broadly: An earlier analysis of approximately 640 of the donors reported 250 to 300 Gb of sequence data and some 120 million unique TCR beta sequences from 150 million to 200 million T cells. A later analysis re-examined previously published TCR beta repertoires from several hundred donors and added high-resolution HLA genotyping to investigate patterns of TCR occurrence. An early release that covered about 640 HLA-typed donors contained 250 to 350 gigabases of sequencing data and 85 million to 100 million unique TCR sequences. The later analysis used no new phenotypic data to find candidate immune exposures, relying instead on TCR beta sequences and their occurrence across donors. Among some 400 genotyped donors of the cohort, an average of around 220,000 unique TCR beta nucleotide sequences was sequenced per donor, of which about 18% were non-productive. Of the 350 to 450 genotyped donors, approximately 83% fell in the genetic ancestry cluster associated with self-reported Caucasian donors. High-throughput TCR immunosequencing, statistical association of individual TCRs with disease status, and machine learning were combined to predict cytomegalovirus infection status. Every repertoire in the discovery cohort had been generated on one and the same sequencing platform. The study used immunosequencing to profile the T cell repertoires of several hundred subjects and linked those repertoires to cytomegalovirus serostatus. In an earlier analysis of around 540 of the donors, high-throughput TCR beta sequencing was used to judge whether each TCR beta V gene segment behaved as functional or pseudogenic. The study was designed to test whether signatures of past pathogen exposure could be identified by cataloging public T cell receptors. In a later genetic analysis, genome-wide SNP genotypes for about 55% of the roughly 670 donors were used, and that subset was treated as a discovery cohort. Alongside the repertoire data, information on donor age, sex, ethnicity and CMV serostatus was compiled. Because of strong linkage in the cohort, roughly five DR-DQ haplotypes were treated as single units for association and clustering. Typing coverage varied by locus: roughly 620-640 donors for A, B, C, DRB1 and DQB1; 522 for DQA1; more than 600 for DPA1; roughly 450 for DPB1. Along with the roughly 670-subject first cohort, a separate validation cohort of over a hundred different subjects was used. HLA typing included class I and class II loci at four-digit resolution. Broader findings and caveats from the paper: A later genetic analysis reported fewer N-insertions in productive TCRs among donors in an Asian-associated ancestry cluster than the roughly 670-donor mean. The cohort was sequenced for TCR beta chains only, and without alpha or paired-chain data the features that could be detected were limited. HLA typing was unavailable for some donors at each locus, so association tests used only the typed subset. Most TCR sequences were observed very rarely across donors, whereas some public TCRs were present in many individuals. Correlated functional status among segregating V segments might reflect linkage disequilibrium, but an unknown experimental factor could not be ruled out. Because the 87-base-pair reads could not distinguish some IMGT-functional V segments, including TRBV6-2 and TRBV6-3, those segments were excluded. In a later analysis, the rate of TCR association differed among HLA loci, with DRB1 alleles having the most associated TCRs and HLA-C alleles having the fewest. CMV serostatus was the only immune exposure information available for the cohort. Several of the top co-occurrence clusters appeared to be linked to parvovirus B19, influenza, CMV and Epstein-Barr virus, according to a later analysis. It was suggested by the authors that the approach could potentially be generalized to other disease states and immunological phenotypes. A group of highly shared sequence variants was considered likely to be a technical artifact of the sequencing pipeline. Because counts were too low, seventeen rarely observed V segments, including chromosome 9 orphons, were left out of the earlier analysis of a few hundred of the donors. A further reported finding was that TCR beta sequences accurately predicted the HLA-A and HLA-B alleles for most subjects in the first cohort. Most CMV-associated TCR beta chains appeared to be HLA-restricted in a later analysis, and the HLA associations seemed to be driven largely by CMV exposure. A later analysis associated around 16,000 TCR beta sequences with specific HLA alleles at a false discovery rate of 0.05. The classifier was reported to diagnose cytomegalovirus status with high specificity and sensitivity in both the original and validation cohorts. In vitro tests confirmed that a few of the cytomegalovirus-associated TCR beta chains recognize cytomegalovirus antigens. Assigning TCR associations to individual alleles was difficult when HLA alleles, especially DR and DQ, strongly co-occurred. Roughly uniform sequencing depth across donors was assumed in presence/absence analyses, although this assumption may not hold. A later genetic analysis associated a missense DCLRE1C variant with V-gene and J-gene trimming of TCR beta chains, and an independent cohort replicated the association. An earlier analysis of around 540 of the donors showed that most TCR beta V segments appeared in productive rearrangements either about 87% or about 30% of the time, which broadly matched IMGT annotations. In a later analysis, HLA-associated TCR beta chains were found to be more clonally expanded and to have lower generation probabilities than equally common non-associated chains. A total of 150 to 200 TCR beta chains were listed by the study as associated with cytomegalovirus.

The cohort was made up of hundreds of healthy bone marrow donors. At the time of sampling, every cohort member was nominally healthy, though immune exposures that went unrecorded were likely present. The donor was CMV seropositive and belonged to the group of about 290 seropositive cohort members. A peripheral blood sample was provided by each donor, and peripheral blood mononuclear cells were used for TCR beta sequencing. Genomic DNA was extracted from the blood cell samples with the Qiagen DNeasy Blood Extraction Kit. Preparation of the library involved the immunoSEQ multiplex PCR assay. For the multiplex PCR, a mixture combining 60 forward primers for TCR Vbeta segments and 13 reverse primers for TCR Jbeta segments was used. Amplification of the CDR3 region of rearranged TCR beta genes was performed with a multiplex PCR assay on genomic DNA. On the Illumina HiSeq System, the amplified TCR beta libraries were sequenced as 87-base-pair reads. Under the source paper's analysis protocol: A later analysis counted approximately 84 million unique TCR beta chains across the 666 repertoires, and 9 million to 14 million of these chains were shared by at least two donors. A nearest-neighbor algorithm error-corrected the raw reads and collapsed the reads into unique sequences, merging closely related sequences to remove PCR and sequencing errors. Alignment of CDR3 sequences to IMGT reference sequences was used to assign V, D and J gene segments. Each retained sequence needed at least a six-nucleotide match to both a V gene segment and a J gene segment. Rearrangements were called productive when the CDR3 lacked stop codons and stayed in frame with V and J; all others were non-productive. CDR3 was defined by IMGT convention, running from the second conserved V-encoded cysteine to the conserved J-encoded phenylalanine. The earlier analysis of 587 of the donors excluded sequences that lacked an unambiguous match to a single V gene segment. An earlier analysis of 587 of the donors classified V segments as functional when productive rearrangements were above 56.7% and as segregating when the standard deviation between donors was above 5%. To diagnose cytomegalovirus status from the catalog of TCR beta chain sequences, a statistical classification framework was built. In a later analysis, V and J genes were assigned by comparing TCR nucleotide sequences against IMGT/GENE-DB human TR gene sequences. A later analysis assigned CDR3 sequences and most-parsimonious VDJ recombination scenarios with the TCRdist pipeline. In a later analysis, every TCR beta chain was defined by the combination of its CDR3 amino acid sequence and its V-gene family, and reads without a unique V-gene family were dropped. As a way to deal with suspected cross-contamination and a sequencing artifact, a later analysis dropped 450 to 600 nucleotide sequences that were highly shared and had low generation probability. In a later analysis, a clonal expansion index was calculated for each public chain from normalized within-repertoire ranks of inferred template counts. In a later analysis, generation probabilities were computed with a VDJ recombination model fitted to out-of-frame rearrangements, and the resulting probabilities were checked against IGoR. In a later analysis, TCR-TCR, TCR-HLA and TCR-CMV co-occurrence was scored with hypergeometric tests, and a repertoire-size bias correction was applied to TCR pairs. To estimate false discovery rates, a later analysis permuted the HLA or CMV assignments 20 times. In a later analysis, co-occurring TCRs were grouped with DBSCAN, and TCRdist sequence similarity was added when clustering was performed within HLA-allele-positive subsets. For co-occurrence clustering, repertoires with fewer than 30,000 or more than 120,000 public chains were excluded, along with 4 to 6 repertoires with anomalous nucleotide sharing. TCRdb carries this immuneACCESS record with in-frame sequences only. Its versions omit some clonotypes, under half of them owing to an unresolved V gene in the studies checked, with the rest unexplained. That table is the source of V, J and clone size, and D and trimming were worked out from the DNA. The sample yields around 110,000 clones; around two thirds were counted once. Over 8.5% of the sample is taken by the ten largest.

The sample consisted of PBMCs. The clonotype comes from a woman aged 40-49 years in good health and CMV-seropositive. This sequence uses TRBV13 and TRBJ2-5; 8 nucleotides in the junction match TRBD1. The DNA matches TRBJ2-7 better at its end, which makes the J call doubtful. The CDR3 amino acid sequence is: CASSRGQGGYYEQYF. At the DNA level, the sequence is TGTGCCAGCAGCCGAGGACAGGGAGGATACTACGAGCAGTACTTC.